This entry lists 22 T cell receptor beta chains sequenced from one sample in a study of cytomegalovirus exposure and HLA in healthy donors. PCR employed 60 Vbeta and 13 Jbeta primers. The protocol was immunoSEQ multiplex PCR, while the TCRdb copy is restricted to in-frame clones and leaves out a portion. Seen here are some 150,000 clones, roughly 79% observed once, and the top ten hold more than 1.5%. The sample taken for sequencing was PBMCs. These receptors originate from a woman between 35 and 50 years old in good health and CMV-seronegative.

The sample holds one count of this clone. The genes are TRBV4-3 and TRBJ1-6; 12 bases align to TRBD1. The CDR3 contains 19 residues. Trimming cost V 2 bases and J 7 bases; bases outside gene matches: 12. The germline V gene has CDR1 LGHNA and CDR2 YSLEER. For the CDR3, the DNA is TGCGCCAGCAGCCAACACGTCGGGGGACAGGGGGCCTCGAATTCACCCCTCCACTTT. This encodes CASSQHVGGQGASNSPLHF.

The CDR3 nucleotides are TGTGCCAGCAGCGTAGAAGCGGGACGGGCCTACAATGAGCAGTTCTTC. Translating it yields CASSVEAGRAYNEQFF. This chain links TRBV9 with TRBJ2-1, with 7 bases matching TRBD2. The J segment lost 2 bases and the V segment lost 0 bases, leaving 5 bases of the junction unmatched. This CDR3 is built from 16 residues. Germline CDR1 is SGDLS and CDR2 is YYNGEE.

V and J are TRBV28 and TRBJ1-2; possibly TRBD1 for D (6 bases). The CDR3 is made up of 13 amino acids. Germline V gene sequence: CDR1 MDHEN, CDR2 SYDVKM. Trimming pared 6 bases from V and 4 bases from J, leaving 12 bases between. CDR3 region: CASSQQGRYGYTF. In DNA, the CDR3 is TGTGCCAGCAGCCAACAGGGCCGCTATGGCTACACCTTC.

This chain links TRBV28 with TRBJ2-1, with D tentatively TRBD2 (6 bases). Trimming cost V 5 bases and J 9 bases, with 17 bases left between them. The CDR3 spans 14 residues. Germline values: CDR1 MDHEN, CDR2 SYDVKM. The CDR3 coding sequence is TGTGCCAGCAGTCGCCGACTAGTGAGGATTGAGCAGTTCTTC. Translation gives CASSRRLVRIEQFF.

V is TRBV19 and J is TRBJ2-5, with TRBD1 identical over 8 bases. This CDR3 contains 13 residues. V dropped 8 bases and J dropped 4; count of bases not matched to a gene: 6. Germline assignment: CDR1 LNHDA and CDR2 SQIVND (reference sequence). CDR3 nucleotides: TGTGCCAGTGGGGACAGGAATGCAGAGACCCAGTACTTC. Translating it yields CASGDRNAETQYF. The entire variable domain, with the rest obtained from reference TRBV19 and TRBJ2-5, is as follows: DGGITQSPKYLFRKEGQNVTLSCEQNLNHDAMYWYRQDPGQGLRLIYYSQIVNDFQKGDIAEGYSVSREKKESFPLTVTSAQKNPTAFYLCASGDRNAETQYFGPGTRLLVL.

The CDR3 nucleotides read TGTGCCAGCTCCCCGATACGAGCGAAAAACACCGGGGAGCTGTTTTTT. It codes for CASSPIRAKNTGELFF. The chain joins TRBV18 to TRBJ2-2; D uncertain. Germline CDR1 KGHSH, CDR2 LQKENI. The CDR3 covers 16 residues. V was trimmed by 6 bases and J by 2 bases, leaving 16 bases between them.

This clone has just one count. The rearrangement joins TRBV28 to TRBJ2-1; 11 bases line up with TRBD2. CDR1 is MDHEN, CDR2 SYDVKM, per germline. The CDR3 runs to 15 residues. The V and J ends lost 7 bases and 3 bases, in that order; junction bases with no gene match: 5. This CDR3 is CASIRGTSGYNEQFF. CDR3 nucleotides: TGTGCCAGCATTCGAGGGACTAGCGGCTACAATGAGCAGTTCTTC.

V usage is TRBV7-3 and J usage is TRBJ2-7; a weak D match, TRBD1 (6 bases). The CDR3 runs 15 residues. Germline V gives CDR1 SGHTA, CDR2 FQGTGA. Trimming left V 0 bases short and J 4 bases short, with 13 bases between. The CDR3 protein is CASSLTVPGVYEQYF. CDR3 coding DNA: TGTGCCAGCAGCTTAACGGTTCCAGGGGTATACGAGCAGTACTTC.

The chain couples TRBV11-2 to TRBJ1-1; D not resolved. Trimming shortened V by 2 bases and J by 4 bases, and 8 bases separated the two germline ends. CDR3 length: 13 residues. Germline CDR1 and CDR2: SGHAT and FQNNGV. The CDR3 region is CASSLTPGTEAFF. The DNA for the CDR3 is TGTGCCAGCAGCTTAACACCAGGCACTGAAGCTTTCTTT.

This clone was detected once. The chain uses TRBV10-2 and TRBJ2-1; 7 nucleotides align to TRBD1. CDR3 size: 14 residues. With 6 bases clipped from V and 0 bases from J, the junction kept 2 bases outside the gene matches. Germline V gene sequence: CDR1 WSHSY, CDR2 SAAADI. This CDR3 is CASSRDSSYNEQFF. The CDR3, as DNA: TGCGCCAGCAGCAGGGACAGCTCCTACAATGAGCAGTTCTTC.

The V gene is TRBV2, the J gene TRBJ2-7; possible D gene TRBD2, 6 bases. Germline V gene data show CDR1 as SNHLY and CDR2 as FYNNEI. V lost 10 bases, J lost 9 bases, and 22 bases lay in between. The CDR3 totals 13 residues. CDR3 protein: CATFGGQDGGQYF. The DNA of the CDR3 is TGTGCCACATTCGGCGGGCAGGACGGGGGGCAGTACTTC.

V is TRBV6-5 and J is TRBJ2-7, with 10 bases that match TRBD2. Germline V gene data show CDR1 as MNHEY and CDR2 as SVGAGI. The CDR3 is 15 residues long. J was trimmed by 4 bases and V by 4 bases; bases with no gene match: 7. CDR3 nucleotide sequence: TGTGCCAGCAGTTTCCCAACTAGCGGGGCATACGAGCAGTACTTC. It yields the protein CASSFPTSGAYEQYF.

V usage is TRBV9 and J usage is TRBJ2-7, with D perhaps matching TRBD2 (5 bases). The CDR3 totals 12 residues. The ends were cut back, 3 bases at V and 7 bases at J, with 11 bases in the middle. From germline, CDR1 is SGDLS and CDR2 YYNGEE. The CDR3 DNA follows: TGTGCCAGCAGCGCACCCCCGGGGGAGCAGTACTTC. It yields the protein CASSAPPGEQYF.

J is TRBJ2-5 and V is TRBV6-1; tentatively, D is TRBD1 (6 bases). This CDR3 is 17 amino acids long. V was cut by 0 bases and J by 5 bases, with 19 bases left in between. Germline V gene data show CDR1 as MNHNS and CDR2 as SASEGT. The CDR3 reads CASSEALTGYLGETQYF. CDR3 coding DNA: TGTGCCAGCAGTGAAGCCTTGACAGGATATCTCGGGGAGACCCAGTACTTC.

This rearrangement joins TRBV7-9 to TRBJ2-2; 7 bases align to TRBD2. With 5 bases clipped from V and 6 bases from J, the junction kept 15 bases outside the gene matches. Germline V gene lookup returns CDR1 SEHNR and CDR2 FQNEAQ (reference sequence). The CDR3 is 17 residues long. CDR3 bases: TGTGCCAGCAGCCCAACGCCGACTAGCCTCGGGGCCGGGGAGCTGTTTTTT. Amino acids: CASSPTPTSLGAGELFF. The full variable domain, with the rest looked up from reference TRBV7-9 and TRBJ2-2, is DTGVSQNPRHKITKRGQNVTFRCDPISEHNRLYWYRQTLGQGPEFLTYFQNEAQLEKSRLLSDRFSAERPKGSFSTLEIQRTEQGDSAMYLCASSPTPTSLGAGELFFGEGSRLTVL.

The chain joins TRBV27 to TRBJ2-7; TRBD1 matches 11 bases. The V gene's germline CDR1 is MNHEY and CDR2 SMNVEV (reference sequence). The CDR3 has 16 amino acids. V lost 2 bases to trimming and J lost 1 base; unmatched junction nucleotides: 4. Here the CDR3 DNA reads TGTGCCAGCAGTTTACGGACAGGGGGCATTTCCTACGAGCAGTACTTC. It yields the protein CASSLRTGGISYEQYF.

This chain joins TRBV28 and TRBJ2-5; D is unclear. Per the germline V gene, CDR1 is MDHEN and CDR2 is SYDVKM. The CDR3 is 12 residues long. Deletions cut 5 bases from V and 2 bases from J, with 6 bases between. The CDR3 region is CASSLVQETQYF. Written as DNA, the CDR3 is TGTGCCAGCAGTCTAGTTCAAGAGACCCAGTACTTC.

A few counts support this clone. The rearrangement uses TRBV11-1 and TRBJ2-7; 10 bases are shared with TRBD1. The junction had 2 bases not matched to a gene; V was cut back by 2 bases and J by 4 bases. The germline V gene encodes CDR1 SGHAT and CDR2 FQDESV (reference sequence). The CDR3 covers 14 residues. CDR3 region: CASSLRTGGYEQYF. Here the CDR3 DNA reads TGTGCCAGCAGCTTACGGACAGGGGGTTACGAGCAGTACTTC.

V and J are TRBV5-1 and TRBJ2-5; tentatively, D is TRBD1 (5 bases). The CDR3 has 16 amino acids. Germline assignment: CDR1 SGHRS and CDR2 YFSETQ. Trimming removed 1 base at V and 5 bases at J, with 18 bases between. In DNA form, the CDR3 reads TGCGCCAGCAGCTTGAGTAGGGGTTTGAACGGGGAGACCCAGTACTTC. Its protein product is CASSLSRGLNGETQYF.

This sequence joins TRBV6-1 and TRBJ2-7; 7 nucleotides line up with TRBD1. V gave up 5 bases and J gave up 4 bases; unmatched junction bases: 5. The V gene's germline CDR1 is MNHNS and CDR2 SASEGT. This CDR3 contains 13 residues. The CDR3 loop is CASSLTGPYEQYF. CDR3 sequence (DNA): TGTGCCAGCAGTTTGACAGGGCCTTACGAGCAGTACTTC.

This chain links TRBV5-1 with TRBJ2-3; unclear D gene. Germline values: CDR1 SGHRS, CDR2 YFSETQ. This CDR3 comprises 14 residues. Between the trimmed V and J ends, which lost 4 bases and 5 bases, there was a span of 14 bases. The CDR3 reads CASSHPRTGDTQYF. The CDR3 DNA reads as TGCGCCAGCAGCCACCCCCGCACGGGAGATACGCAGTATTTT.

The rearrangement joins TRBV21-1 to TRBJ2-2; the table's TRBD2 call for D was not verified on the DNA. TRBV21-1 is recorded as a pseudogene. The CDR3 has 14 residues. In DNA form, the CDR3 reads TGTGCCAGCAGAGGAGGAAGAAACACCGGGGAGCTGTTTTTT. This translates into CASRGGRNTGELFF.